A selection of T cell receptor beta chains follows, all from one sample in a study of blood T cell repertoires in COVID-19. The data were produced by immunoSEQ multiplex PCR, yet TCRdb's version contains in-frame clones alone and is incomplete. The top ten hold around 3.7% of the sample, which has roughly 69,000 clones, more than 80% seen once. Material for sequencing was PBMCs or T cells enriched from blood (not recorded which). The receptor source for this set is a woman aged 35 to 49 with acute COVID-19. The CDR3 runs from the conserved cysteine through the conserved F or W. The D gene is left open where the match is weak. Clone size appears in some rows only: once, few, many, or a class for an expanded clone.

V gene	D gene	clone size	J gene	CDR3 DNA	CDR3 protein
TRBV28	TRBD1	NA	TRBJ2-7	TGTGCCAGCACCCTAGGGGGCCTGGACGAGCAGTACTTC	CASTLGGLDEQYF
TRBV7-3	NA	NA	TRBJ2-1	TGTGCCAGCAGCTTAATAGGTAGCACTGAGCAGTTCTTC	CASSLIGSTEQFF
TRBV11-2	NA	NA	TRBJ1-2	TGTGCCAGCAGCCATTCAGGACACACTAACTATGGCTACACCTTC	CASSHSGHTNYGYTF
TRBV7-9	NA	NA	TRBJ2-3	TGTGCCAGCAGCTTAGAAGCGGAATCAGATACGCAGTATTTT	CASSLEAESDTQYF
TRBV25-1	NA	NA	TRBJ2-3	TGTGCCAGCAGTGAAAGCAGGGGGGCGCATACGCAGTATTTT	CASSESRGAHTQYF
TRBV5-4	TRBD2	NA	TRBJ2-7	TGTGCCAGCAGCCACGTGGGACTAGCAAACTACGAGCAGTACTTC	CASSHVGLANYEQYF
TRBV7-2	NA	NA	TRBJ1-5	TGTGCCAGCAGCTCTTTCGGCAATCAGCCCCAGCATTTT	CASSSFGNQPQHF
TRBV3-1/TRBV3-2	TRBD1	NA	TRBJ2-5	TGTGCCAGTTCGCAGGGGGCTGCGACCCAGTACTTC	CASSQGAATQYF
TRBV19	NA	NA	TRBJ1-5	TGTGCCAGCAACAGAGGGATAACCAATCAGCCCCAGCATTTT	CASNRGITNQPQHF
TRBV19	NA	NA	TRBJ2-2	TGTGCCAGTAAGGCATCATCATCCAAAAGCGACACCGGGGAGCTGTTTTTT	CASKASSSKSDTGELFF
TRBV9	NA	once	TRBJ1-1	TGTGCCAGCAGCGGATCATCAGGGGTCGGGACTGAAGCTTTCTTT	CASSGSSGVGTEAFF
TRBV29-1	TRBD1	NA	TRBJ2-7	TGCAGCGCCGAAACAGGGGGCGCGTACGAGCAGTACTTC	CSAETGGAYEQYF
TRBV3-1/TRBV3-2	NA	NA	TRBJ1-6	TGTGCCAGCAGCCAAGATTGGGCCAGGGGCAATTCACCCCTCCACTTT	CASSQDWARGNSPLHF
TRBV7-2	NA	NA	TRBJ1-5	TGTGCCAGCAGCTTAATGACAGGCAATCAGCCCCAGCATTTT	CASSLMTGNQPQHF
TRBV29-1	TRBD1	NA	TRBJ2-1	TGCAGCGTTGAAGGGCAGTTAGTGGCGTCGAGGGGGCATGAGCAGTTCTTC	CSVEGQLVASRGHEQFF
TRBV28	NA	few	TRBJ1-6	TGTGCCAGCAGACAGGGTTCACCCCTCCACTTT	CASRQGSPLHF
TRBV13	NA	NA	TRBJ2-5	TGTGCCAGCAGCTTAGGTACTCCGGAGACCCAGTACTTC	CASSLGTPETQYF
TRBV2	TRBD2	NA	TRBJ2-7	TGTGCCAGTTATGAACCGGGACTAGCTGCATACGAGCAGTACTTC	CASYEPGLAAYEQYF
TRBV6-5	NA	NA	TRBJ2-3	TGTGCCAGCAGTTACACTAGCACAGATACGCAGTATTTT	CASSYTSTDTQYF
TRBV3-1/TRBV3-2	TRBD2	NA	TRBJ2-3	TGTGCCAGCAGCCAAGATCCCCCAGCGGGGGCTATAGATACGCAGTATTTT	CASSQDPPAGAIDTQYF
TRBV7-9	NA	NA	TRBJ1-4	TGTGCCAGCAGCTTATCGGGAGGGGAAAAACTGTTTTTT	CASSLSGGEKLFF
TRBV7-2	NA	NA	TRBJ1-2	TGTGCCAGCAGCACCCACCGAGGGAGGGTGGCTGGCTACACCTTC	CASSTHRGRVAGYTF
TRBV28	TRBD1	NA	TRBJ1-3	TGTGCCAGCAGTTTACCACAGGGGGCGGCTGGAAACACCATATATTTT	CASSLPQGAAGNTIYF
TRBV2	NA	few	TRBJ1-3	TGTGCCAGCAACAACTGGGTGGAGGGAAACACCATATATTTT	CASNNWVEGNTIYF
TRBV15	TRBD2	NA	TRBJ2-3	TGTGCCACCAGCCCTCGACTAGCGGGAGGGGCAGATACGCAGTATTTT	CATSPRLAGGADTQYF
TRBV19	NA	NA	TRBJ1-1	TGTGCCAGTAGTGTCACACAGAACACTGAAGCTTTCTTT	CASSVTQNTEAFF
TRBV6-5	NA	NA	TRBJ1-1	TGTGCCAGCGTGAGGGCAGCAAGCACTGAAGCTTTCTTT	CASVRAASTEAFF
TRBV7-9	NA	NA	TRBJ2-1	TGTGCCAGCAGCTCCCAGACAGTAAGTGAGCAGTTCTTC	CASSSQTVSEQFF
TRBV6-5	TRBD1	NA	TRBJ1-4	TGTGCCAGCAGTCACTCGACAGGGGGATGGGAAAAACTGTTTTTT	CASSHSTGGWEKLFF
TRBV19	TRBD2	NA	TRBJ2-2	TGTGCCAGTATGACGATAGCGGGAGTGATCGGGGAGCTGTTTTTT	CASMTIAGVIGELFF
TRBV9	NA	NA	TRBJ2-1	TGTGCCAGCAGCGTACTCGCCTGGGCCTCAGGGAATGAGCAGTTCTTC	CASSVLAWASGNEQFF
TRBV28	NA	NA	TRBJ1-5	TGTGCCAGCAGTTTATTGCGAGTAGATAGCAATCAGCCCCAGCATTTT	CASSLLRVDSNQPQHF
TRBV3-1/TRBV3-2	NA	NA	TRBJ1-1	TGTGCCAGCAGCCAACAGGCACAGGCTTTCTTT	CASSQQAQAFF